Listed below are T cell receptor beta chains from one sample, sequenced in a study of T cell responses to AZD1222 COVID-19 vaccine. The assay was immunoSEQ multiplex PCR, and TCRdb's table has in-frame clones only and misses some. In the table there are about 59,000 clones, roughly nine tenths of which are singletons. The sample consisted of peripheral blood, taken 28 days after the second AZD1222 dose. The source is an adult who received the AZD1222 COVID-19 vaccine. Both conserved end residues are part of each CDR3. D genes are given only for firm matches. Where a row states a size, it is once, few, many or the class of an expanded clone; other rows omit it.

d_call | clone_size | j_call | v_call | cdr3_length | cdr3_aa | cdr3_nt
NA | few | TRBJ1-1 | TRBV2 | 12 | CASSDSGTEAFF | TGTGCCAGCAGTGATAGCGGGACTGAAGCTTTCTTT
NA | NA | TRBJ2-1 | TRBV6-5 | 15 | CASSYGMSSYNEQFF | TGTGCCAGCAGTTACGGCATGAGCTCCTACAATGAGCAGTTCTTC
NA | NA | TRBJ2-7 | TRBV19 | 15 | CASSIGQLRTYEQYF | TGTGCCAGTAGTATTGGACAGTTACGAACCTACGAGCAGTACTTC
NA | NA | TRBJ2-2 | TRBV7-9 | 14 | CASSGRANTGELFF | TGTGCCAGCAGCGGGAGAGCGAACACCGGGGAGCTGTTTTTT
TRBD1 | NA | TRBJ2-1 | TRBV11-2 | 15 | CASSWGYRGKNEQFF | TGTGCCAGCAGCTGGGGCTACAGGGGGAAGAATGAGCAGTTCTTC
NA | NA | TRBJ1-1 | TRBV6-4 | 12 | CATSEGPRPAFF | TGTGCCACCAGTGAGGGCCCTCGCCCAGCTTTCTTT
NA | NA | TRBJ1-2 | TRBV19 | 14 | CASSGLGGNYGYTF | TGTGCCAGTAGTGGTTTAGGAGGGAACTATGGCTACACCTTC
NA | NA | TRBJ2-3 | TRBV10-1 | 12 | CASSESLDTQYF | TGCGCCAGCAGTGAGTCACTGGATACGCAGTATTTT
TRBD2 | NA | TRBJ2-2 | TRBV29-1 | 15 | CSVVTSGVNTGELFF | TGCAGCGTTGTTACCAGCGGGGTGAACACCGGGGAGCTGTTTTTT
TRBD1 | NA | TRBJ2-7 | TRBV6-5 | 15 | CATTPYRTGYHEQYF | TGTGCCACCACCCCGTATCGGACAGGGTACCACGAGCAGTACTTC
TRBD1 | NA | TRBJ2-7 | TRBV18 | 15 | CASSPAGTGDYEQYF | TGTGCCAGCTCACCCGCCGGGACAGGGGACTACGAGCAGTACTTC
TRBD1 | NA | TRBJ2-3 | TRBV2 | 13 | CASRQGFVDTQYF | TGTGCCAGCAGACAGGGGTTTGTAGATACGCAGTATTTT
TRBD1 | NA | TRBJ2-2 | TRBV3-1/TRBV3-2 | 16 | CASSRMTGGNTGELFF | TGTGCCAGCAGCCGGATGACAGGGGGCAACACCGGGGAGCTGTTTTTT
NA | NA | TRBJ2-3 | TRBV9 | 12 | CASSPDTDTQYF | TGTGCCAGCAGCCCCGACACAGATACGCAGTATTTT
NA | NA | TRBJ1-1 | TRBV6-6 | 12 | CASRKVSPEAFF | TGTGCCAGCAGGAAGGTTTCCCCTGAAGCTTTCTTT
TRBD1 | NA | TRBJ1-6 | TRBV7-8 | 17 | CASSLGQGAGSNSPLHF | TGTGCCAGCAGCTTAGGACAGGGGGCGGGTAGTAATTCACCCCTCCACTTT
NA | NA | TRBJ2-1 | TRBV7-3 | 15 | CASSSDSSSYNEQFF | TGTGCCAGCAGCTCTGACTCAAGCTCCTACAATGAGCAGTTCTTC
NA | NA | TRBJ1-1 | TRBV11-2 | 14 | CASSPSGARTEAFF | TGTGCCAGCAGCCCAAGTGGGGCTAGGACTGAAGCTTTCTTT
TRBD1 | few | TRBJ1-5 | TRBV15 | 17 | CATSRGIGQGEVQPQHF | TGTGCCACCAGCAGAGGCATAGGACAGGGGGAGGTTCAGCCCCAGCATTTT
NA | once | TRBJ1-2 | TRBV6-5 | 15 | CASSYLTGTPGGYTF | TGTGCCAGCAGTTACCTCACCGGGACACCAGGGGGCTACACCTTC
NA | NA | TRBJ1-1 | TRBV18 | 17 | CASSPVPGQINPTEAFF | TGTGCCAGCTCACCTGTACCGGGACAAATTAACCCCACTGAAGCTTTCTTT
NA | few | TRBJ2-1 | TRBV10-3 | 15 | CAISERGPSYNEQFF | TGTGCCATCAGTGAGAGGGGCCCTTCCTACAATGAGCAGTTCTTC
NA | NA | TRBJ2-1 | TRBV29-1 | 12 | CSMDSSYNEQFF | TGCAGCATGGACAGCTCCTACAATGAGCAGTTCTTC